This TCR beta chain was captured in a study of blood T cell repertoires in COVID-19. Study-wide background: T cells, B-cell-depleted T cells, or PBMCs supplied cDNA or gDNA.

V was pared by 4 bases and J by 2 bases, with 13 bases between. Germline lookup yields CDR1 SGHNT and CDR2 YYREEE (reference sequence). There are 14 residues in the CDR3. Assay: immunoSEQ multiplex PCR; the TCRdb copy retains only in-frame clones and omits some. The sample lists about 170,000 clones; more than 75% were seen once. Sequencing used peripheral blood. The J gene is TRBJ2-7, the V gene TRBV5-4, with D possibly matching TRBD1 (6 bases). The sequence was obtained from a man aged 65 to 85 with acute or convalescent COVID-19. The CDR3 here is CASSTSGDPYEQYF. CDR3 sequence (DNA): TGTGCCAGCAGCACGTCAGGGGACCCCTACGAGCAGTACTTC. Full variable domain (missing parts from reference TRBV5-4 and TRBJ2-7): ETGVTQSPTHLIKTRGQQVTLRCSSQSGHNTVSWYQQALGQGPQFIFQYYREEENGRGNFPPRFSGLQFPNYSSELNVNALELDDSALYLCASSTSGDPYEQYFGPGTRLTVT.